These T cell receptor beta chains were read from a single sample in a study of T-cell memory formation after mild COVID-19. One entry per CDR3 protein, called by TCRdb with MiXCR from the 5' RACE reads. There are about 310,000 distinct CDR3 sequences in the sample; approximately 16% occur only once, and 22% lies in the top ten. Specimen: PBMCs or a T cell subset sorted from them (not recorded which). These receptors were taken from a man between 18 and 35 years old who had mild COVID-19 (a few samples of this study predate the infection). Cell type and time point are not known. Each CDR3 is given with its conserved first and last residue. The D gene is left open where the match is weak. The listing skips clone size in some rows; elsewhere it reads once, few, many or a size class.

clone_size,d_call,v_call,j_call,cdr3_nt,cdr3_aa
.,.,TRBV7-2,TRBJ1-1,TGTGCCAGCAGCTTTTGGGGGGTCGCGGGCACTGAAGCTTTCTTT,CASSFWGVAGTEAFF
few,.,TRBV5-6,TRBJ1-1,TGTGCCAGCAGCCTCACTCTCGGGCTAGAGAACCCTGAAGCTTTCTTT,CASSLTLGLENPEAFF
many,.,TRBV5-1,TRBJ1-2,TGCGCCAGCAGCCCGAGGGACACAATCGGACGCAACTATGGCTACACCTTC,CASSPRDTIGRNYGYTF
few,.,TRBV7-2,TRBJ1-2,TGTGCCAGCAGCTTCTTGGACAGAACACCGTTTAACTATGGCTACACCTTC,CASSFLDRTPFNYGYTF
.,.,TRBV7-9,TRBJ1-4,TGTGCCAGCATGAGGGACACGGAAAAACTGTTTTTT,CASMRDTEKLFF
few,TRBD1,TRBV6-5,TRBJ1-4,TGTGCCAGCAGTTACGGGGACAGGGATGAAAAACTGTTTTTT,CASSYGDRDEKLFF
.,.,TRBV5-5,TRBJ1-2,TGTGCCAGCAGCTTGGGGAGTAGGGCAGGGAAAATGGACACCTTC,CASSLGSRAGKMDTF
.,.,TRBV11-2,TRBJ1-2,TGTGCCAGCAGGGAAGCCGGCACCCCGGCCTATGGCTACACCTTC,CASREAGTPAYGYTF
once,.,TRBV7-2,TRBJ1-2,TGTGCCAGCATAGACGGGCGCGGCTACACCTTC,CASIDGRGYTF
.,.,TRBV7-9,TRBJ2-6,TGTGCTTCTCTTGGGGCCAAGGTCCTGACTTTC,CASLGAKVLTF
.,.,TRBV12-3/TRBV12-4,TRBJ1-1,TGTGCCAGCAGCTCTCACCCAGGGGCTACTGAAGCTTTCTTT,CASSSHPGATEAFF
.,.,TRBV9,TRBJ2-1,TGTGCCAGCAGCGTACAGGCATGGGGTGAGCAGTTCTTC,CASSVQAWGEQFF
.,.,TRBV20-1,TRBJ2-3,TGCAGTTCCGCCGCCTTAGTAGCGGATCGCACAGATACGCAGTATTTT,CSSAALVADRTDTQYF
few,.,TRBV20-1,TRBJ2-1,TGCAGTGCTAGCGAGATGGGAAATGAGCAGTTCTTC,CSASEMGNEQFF
.,.,TRBV6-6,TRBJ1-3,TGTGCCAGCAGGTCGGTAGGGGCCACTACTGGAAACACCATATATTTT,CASRSVGATTGNTIYF
many,TRBD2,TRBV7-9,TRBJ2-3,TGTGCCAGCAGCCCTAGTTTAGCGGGGGACGGGATCACAGATACGCAGTATTTT,CASSPSLAGDGITDTQYF
.,.,TRBV28,TRBJ2-3,TGTGCCAGCAGCCATAGGGCCGGGGAATATACGCAGTATTTT,CASSHRAGEYTQYF